The entry below describes one T cell receptor (beta chain). The method was immunoSEQ multiplex PCR; TCRdb's version includes in-frame clones alone and lacks a portion of them. Found here are around 700,000 clones, 70% to 90% of them singletons; the top ten hold more than 0.25%. Germline V gives CDR1 MNHEY, CDR2 SMNVEV (reference sequence). The length of the CDR3 is 16 residues. Losses at the gene ends were 2 bases for V and 2 bases for J; bases not matched to a gene: 6. The sample originates from a study of blood T cell repertoires in COVID-19. Study overall: COVID-19 samples, acute and convalescent, were from the United States, Italy and Spain.

The gene calls are TRBV27 and TRBJ2-7; 10 positions match TRBD1. Specimen: peripheral blood. The source is a woman aged 18-35 years with acute or convalescent COVID-19. The CDR3 DNA sequence: TGTGCCAGCAGTTTAACCCGACAGGGGGCTACCTACGAGCAGTACTTC. It yields the protein CASSLTRQGATYEQYF.